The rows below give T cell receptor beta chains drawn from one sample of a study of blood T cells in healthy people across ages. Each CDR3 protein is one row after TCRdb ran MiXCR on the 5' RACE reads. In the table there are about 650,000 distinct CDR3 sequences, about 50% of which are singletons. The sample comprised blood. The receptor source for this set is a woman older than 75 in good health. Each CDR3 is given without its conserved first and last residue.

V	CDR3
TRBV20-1	SARDGPMWEKLF
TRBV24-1	ATSDSTLRGQSGYT
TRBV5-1	ASSPVGTGSYTEAF
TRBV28	ASRQFSEQY
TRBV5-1	ASRRRGDQNNEQF
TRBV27	ASTQGGSGSYEQY
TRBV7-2	ASSLAAGSNSPLH
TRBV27	ASSQEAGGHEDTQY
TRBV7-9	ASSSMDSPGSYEQY
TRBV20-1	SANLPGHITLETQY
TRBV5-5	ASSPGPGYQETQY
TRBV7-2	ASNFLSTGELF
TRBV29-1	SVVRGRGTEAF
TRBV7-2	ASSRKGPGLAGGTTDTQY
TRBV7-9	ASSGGTGKNQPQH
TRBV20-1	SATRDNNSPLH
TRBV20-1	SVSQSPTGELF
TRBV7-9	ASNPDGRTNEKLF
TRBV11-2	ASSFGLAESGELF
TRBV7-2	ASSLVPLSNQPQH
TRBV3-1	ASSLGTTRHEQF
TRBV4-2	ASSQRDAIQETQY
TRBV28	ASSYPTGGRIEQY
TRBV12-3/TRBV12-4	ASSLVASETQY
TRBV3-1	ASSRSSGYDNEQY
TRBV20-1	SAPPSGSHGYT
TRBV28	ASRTDRSFNEQF
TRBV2	ASSVESSPLH
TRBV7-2	ASSFLVGYPGDEQF
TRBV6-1	ASSESDGTPPYNEQF
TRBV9	ASSVDEGLYEQY
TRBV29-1	SARLGRDIQY
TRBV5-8	ASSRGTSGIYNEQF
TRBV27	ASRGRGGARTEAF